This T cell receptor (beta chain) was recovered during a study of shared clonotypes between healthy human individuals. Study observations and caveats: Estimated richness was generally greater in naive than memory subsets. In contrast to clonotypes shared by all four donors, non-shared clonotypes had lower generation probabilities.

Trimming removed 2 bases from V and 1 base from J; junction bases left unmatched: 5. CDR3 size: 16 residues. CDR1 is SGHRS and CDR2 is YFSETQ in the germline V gene. This clone was picked up a small number of times. The antigen is unknown. Around 30,000 T cell genomes, or about 200 ng DNA, went into the sorted-subset replicate PCRs. Repertoires were generated with immunoSEQ multiplex PCR, while TCRdb's copy carries only in-frame clones and drops some. The repertoire holds some 2 million clones, with 95% as singletons. This TCR was sampled from a man between 18 and 35 years old in good health. The chain combines TRBV5-1 with TRBJ1-2, with 10 nucleotides matching TRBD1. Sequenced sample: naive CD4+ T cells sorted from blood. Specified subset: CD45RA+ positively selected. For the CDR3, the DNA is TGCGCCAGCAGCTTCGGGACAGGGGTCCTTAACTATGGCTACACCTTC. Its protein is CASSFGTGVLNYGYTF.